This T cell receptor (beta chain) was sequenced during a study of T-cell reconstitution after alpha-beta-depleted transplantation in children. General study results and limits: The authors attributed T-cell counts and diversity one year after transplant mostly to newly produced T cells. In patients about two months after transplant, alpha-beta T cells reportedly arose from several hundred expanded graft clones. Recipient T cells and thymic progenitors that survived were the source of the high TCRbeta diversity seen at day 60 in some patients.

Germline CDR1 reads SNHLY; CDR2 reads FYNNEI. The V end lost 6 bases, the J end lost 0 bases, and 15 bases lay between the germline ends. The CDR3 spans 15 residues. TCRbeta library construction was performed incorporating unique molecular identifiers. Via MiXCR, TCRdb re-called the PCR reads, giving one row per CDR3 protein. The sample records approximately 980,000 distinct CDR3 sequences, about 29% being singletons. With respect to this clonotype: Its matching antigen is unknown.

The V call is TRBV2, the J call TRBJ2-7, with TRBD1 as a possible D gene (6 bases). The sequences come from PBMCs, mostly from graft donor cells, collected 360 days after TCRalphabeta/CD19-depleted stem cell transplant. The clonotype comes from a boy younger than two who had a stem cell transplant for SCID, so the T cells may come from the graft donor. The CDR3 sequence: CASSTGTGPSYEQYF. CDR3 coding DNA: TGTGCCAGCAGCACGGGCACAGGGCCCTCCTACGAGCAGTACTTC.